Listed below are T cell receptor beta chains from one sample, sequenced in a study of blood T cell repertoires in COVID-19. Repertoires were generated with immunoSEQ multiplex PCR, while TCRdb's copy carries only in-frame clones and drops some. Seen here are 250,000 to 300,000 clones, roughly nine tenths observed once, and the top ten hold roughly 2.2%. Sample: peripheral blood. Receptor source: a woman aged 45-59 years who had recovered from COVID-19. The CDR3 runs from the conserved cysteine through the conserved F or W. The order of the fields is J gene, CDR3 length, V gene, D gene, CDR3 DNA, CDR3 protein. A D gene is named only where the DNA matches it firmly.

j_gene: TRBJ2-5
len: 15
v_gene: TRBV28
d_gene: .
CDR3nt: TGTGCCAGCAGTCGCGGGTCCGAAAGGAGAGAGACCCAGTACTTC
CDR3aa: CASSRGSERRETQYF

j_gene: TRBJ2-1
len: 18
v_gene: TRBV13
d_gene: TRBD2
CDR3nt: TGTGCCAGCTGTCCTGGGGGTGGACTAGCGGGAGGAATCAATGAGCAGTTCTTC
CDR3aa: CASCPGGGLAGGINEQFF

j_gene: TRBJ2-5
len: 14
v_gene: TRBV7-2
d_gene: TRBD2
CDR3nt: TGTGCCAGCACCCCGGGGGGGGGACAAGAGACCCAGTACTTC
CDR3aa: CASTPGGGQETQYF

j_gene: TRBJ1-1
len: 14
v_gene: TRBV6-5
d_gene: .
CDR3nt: TGTGCCAGCACCACGGGACAATTGAACACTGAAGCTTTCTTT
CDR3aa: CASTTGQLNTEAFF

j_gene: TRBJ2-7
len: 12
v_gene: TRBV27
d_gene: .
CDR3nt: TGTGCCAGCTCCTCATTTGGAGGCGAGCAGTACTTC
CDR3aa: CASSSFGGEQYF

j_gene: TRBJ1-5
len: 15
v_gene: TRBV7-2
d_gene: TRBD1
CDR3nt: TGTGCCAGCAGCCCTAATCCCGGGACAGATCAGCCCCAGCATTTT
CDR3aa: CASSPNPGTDQPQHF

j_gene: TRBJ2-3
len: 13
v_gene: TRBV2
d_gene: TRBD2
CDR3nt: TGTGCCAGCAGGTCTAGCGGGGAAGATACGCAGTATTTT
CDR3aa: CASRSSGEDTQYF

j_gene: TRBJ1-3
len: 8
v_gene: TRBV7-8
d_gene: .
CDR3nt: TGTGCCAGCAGCCCAAACAATTTT
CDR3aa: CASSPNNF

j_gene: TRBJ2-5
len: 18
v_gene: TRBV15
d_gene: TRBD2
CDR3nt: TGTGCCACCAGCAGAGTGATGGCACTAGCGCAAACCCAAGAGACCCAGTACTTC
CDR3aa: CATSRVMALAQTQETQYF

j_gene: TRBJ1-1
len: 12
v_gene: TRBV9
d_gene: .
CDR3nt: TGTGCCAGCAGCGTAGGAGAAACTGAAGCTTTCTTT
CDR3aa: CASSVGETEAFF

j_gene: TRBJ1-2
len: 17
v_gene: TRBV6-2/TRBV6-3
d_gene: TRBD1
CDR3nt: TGTGCCAGCAGTTACTTTCCGGACAGGGTCCGTGACTATGGCTACACCTTC
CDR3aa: CASSYFPDRVRDYGYTF

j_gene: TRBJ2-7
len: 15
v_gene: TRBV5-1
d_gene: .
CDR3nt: TGCGCCAGCAGCCCAATCAGGGGCCACGACGACGAGCAGTACTTC
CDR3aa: CASSPIRGHDDEQYF

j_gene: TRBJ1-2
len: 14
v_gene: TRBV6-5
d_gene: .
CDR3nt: TGTGCCAGCAGTTACTCTGCGGGGGCACATGGCTACACCTTC
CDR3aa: CASSYSAGAHGYTF

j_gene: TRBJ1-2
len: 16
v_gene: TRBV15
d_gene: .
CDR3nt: TGTGCCACCAGCAGAGCCGGGGCGGGGGGAGGCTATGGCTACACCTTC
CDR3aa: CATSRAGAGGGYGYTF

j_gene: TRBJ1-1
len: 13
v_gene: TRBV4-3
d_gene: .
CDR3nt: TGCGCCAGCAGCCGAGGGGCGGGGACTGAAGCTTTCTTT
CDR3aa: CASSRGAGTEAFF

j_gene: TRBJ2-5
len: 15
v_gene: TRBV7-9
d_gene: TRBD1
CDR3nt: TGTGCCAGCAGCCCCCGAGGGACAGGGACGGAGACCCAGTACTTC
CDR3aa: CASSPRGTGTETQYF

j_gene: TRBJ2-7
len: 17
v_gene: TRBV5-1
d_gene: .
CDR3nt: TGCGCCAGCAGCTCTGGGACTCGCCTTCATGGGAAGTACGAGCAGTACTTC
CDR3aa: CASSSGTRLHGKYEQYF

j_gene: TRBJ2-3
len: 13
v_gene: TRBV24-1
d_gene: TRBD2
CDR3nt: TGTGCCACCAGTGAAAGACTAGCGGGAAGGGAGTATTTT
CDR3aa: CATSERLAGREYF

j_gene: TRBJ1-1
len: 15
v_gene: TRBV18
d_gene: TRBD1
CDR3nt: TGTGCCAGCTCAGCAGATTACCGCAGGACAGGGGAAGCTTTCTTT
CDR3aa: CASSADYRRTGEAFF